This passage covers 10 T cell receptor beta chains from one sample sequenced in a study of identical twins. MiXCR, applied by TCRdb to the 5' RACE reads, yields one record per CDR3 protein. The data show about 490,000 distinct CDR3 sequences, approximately 16% seen once. Separately, the same data were catalogued under a study of yellow fever vaccine responses in identical twins.

The sample consisted of CD4+ T cells sorted from blood. The receptor source for this set is a woman younger than 30 in good health.

V is TRBV5-1 and J is TRBJ2-5; TRBD2 aligns across 8 bases. The J segment lost 4 bases and the V segment lost 2 bases, leaving 7 bases of the junction unmatched. Germline V gene lookup returns CDR1 SGHRS and CDR2 YFSETQ. CDR3 length: 15 residues. The CDR3 DNA is TGCGCCAGCAGCTTAAGGGCGGGGGGCCGAGAGACCCAGTACTTC. This translates into CASSLRAGGRETQYF. Together with reference TRBV5-1 and TRBJ2-5, the CDR3 gives the full variable domain: KAGVTQTPRYLIKTRGQQVTLSCSPISGHRSVSWYQQTPGQGLQFLFEYFSETQRNKGNFPGRFSGRQFSNSRSEMNVSTLELGDSALYLCASSLRAGGRETQYFGPGTRLLVL.

The CDR3 is CASSSGLAGVRVTDTQYF. Written as DNA, the CDR3 is TGTGCCAGCAGCTCGGGACTAGCGGGAGTTCGAGTCACAGATACGCAGTATTTT. This sequence joins TRBV7-3 and TRBJ2-3; 14 nucleotides match TRBD2. Germline values: CDR1 SGHTA, CDR2 FQGTGA. V lost 4 bases to trimming and J lost 2 bases; unmatched junction nucleotides: 8. The CDR3 spans 18 residues.

This clonotype has at least ten counts. This chain links TRBV29-1 with TRBJ2-1; no clear D. The V end lost 4 bases, the J end lost 9 bases, and 10 bases lay between the germline ends. CDR3 size: 11 residues. Germline assignment: CDR1 SQVTM and CDR2 ANQGSEA. CDR3 sequence reads: CSVASLSEQFF. CDR3 DNA sequence: TGCAGCGTTGCCTCATTATCTGAGCAGTTCTTC.

This clonotype was seen more than once but under ten times. The J gene is TRBJ2-2, the V gene TRBV29-1; 8 nucleotides align to TRBD2. The CDR3 has 13 residues. Germline trimming cut 7 bases from V and 6 bases from J; bases unmatched to any gene: 7. The germline V gene encodes CDR1 SQVTM and CDR2 ANQGSEA. CDR3 residues: CSGQGLGAGELFF. The CDR3 DNA reads as TGCAGCGGTCAGGGACTAGGGGCCGGGGAGCTGTTTTTT.

This clonotype was picked up a small number of times. The chain recombines TRBV3-1 with TRBJ2-7; the match to TRBD1 covers 7 bases. Germline-derived CDR1 and CDR2 are LGHDT and YNNKEL (reference sequence). The CDR3 is 13 residues long. Trimming at V came to 5 bases and at J to 6 bases, leaving 7 bases not matched to a gene. CDR3 coding DNA: TGTGCCAGCAGCGGACAGACAGGGAGCGAGCAGTACGTC. It specifies CASSGQTGSEQYV.

The gene calls are TRBV28 and TRBJ1-1, with D possibly matching TRBD1 (5 bases). Germline lookup yields CDR1 MDHEN and CDR2 SYDVKM. This CDR3 comprises 14 residues. V was trimmed by 3 bases and J by 4 bases, leaving 12 bases between them. The CDR3 bases are TGTGCCAGCAGTTTGCCGACGCAGGGCACTGAAGCTTTCTTT. This sequence encodes CASSLPTQGTEAFF.

The genes are TRBV5-1 and TRBJ1-4; no reliable D call. V dropped 1 base and J dropped 7 bases, with 11 bases sitting between them. This CDR3 contains 14 residues. Germline V CDR1 and CDR2: SGHRS, YFSETQ. The CDR3 loop reads CASSLRFDSEKLFF. The CDR3 region has the DNA TGCGCCAGCAGCTTGCGGTTCGATTCTGAAAAACTGTTTTTT.

This clonotype has just a few counts. This sequence joins TRBV5-1 and TRBJ2-5; the match to TRBD2 covers 10 bases. The CDR3 totals 15 residues. CDR1 SGHRS and CDR2 YFSETQ come from the germline V gene. V dropped 4 bases and J dropped 4; count of bases not matched to a gene: 7. This CDR3 is CASSQLAGPGETQYF. CDR3 DNA: TGCGCCAGCAGCCAACTAGCGGGGCCTGGAGAGACCCAGTACTTC.

This clonotype was observed a handful of times. The rearrangement joins TRBV6-1 to TRBJ1-5; 11 nucleotides agree with TRBD1. V lost 7 bases, J lost 7 bases, and 9 bases stayed unmatched. CDR3 length: 15 residues. CDR1 is MNHNS and CDR2 is SASEGT in the germline V gene. CDR3: CASKDRGRREQPQHF. The CDR3 DNA sequence: TGTGCCAGCAAGGACAGGGGGCGGCGAGAACAGCCCCAGCATTTT.

The chain recombines TRBV5-1 with TRBJ2-3; 7 nucleotides align to TRBD1. CDR3 size: 14 residues. J was trimmed by 6 bases and V by 0 bases; bases with no gene match: 4. CDR1 is SGHRS, CDR2 YFSETQ, per germline. The CDR3, as DNA: TGCGCCAGCAGCTTGGGACAGGGAGAGGATACGCAGTATTTT. Its translation: CASSLGQGEDTQYF.